This T cell receptor (beta chain) comes out of a study of cytomegalovirus exposure and HLA in healthy donors. A multiplex PCR was run with 60 Vbeta primers and 13 Jbeta primers. TCRdb's table, derived via immunoSEQ multiplex PCR, lists solely in-frame clones and lacks some. This sample has 95,000 to 150,000 clones, with around 66% found just once. Germline V gives CDR1 LNHDA, CDR2 SQIVND (reference sequence). The V segment lost 5 bases and the J segment 4 bases; nucleotides outside the gene matches: 5. CDR3 length: 14 amino acids. This clonotype was sampled from a woman aged 40 to 50 in good health and CMV-seropositive. The chain recombines TRBV19 with TRBJ1-3; 7 bases fit TRBD1. The sequenced sample was PBMCs. CDR3 protein: CASSPWDSGNTIYF. CDR3 in DNA: TGTGCCAGTAGTCCGTGGGACAGCGGAAACACCATATATTTT. Filled out from reference TRBV19 and TRBJ1-3, the complete variable domain reads DGGITQSPKYLFRKEGQNVTLSCEQNLNHDAMYWYRQDPGQGLRLIYYSQIVNDFQKGDIAEGYSVSREKKESFPLTVTSAQKNPTAFYLCASSPWDSGNTIYFGEGSWLTVV.